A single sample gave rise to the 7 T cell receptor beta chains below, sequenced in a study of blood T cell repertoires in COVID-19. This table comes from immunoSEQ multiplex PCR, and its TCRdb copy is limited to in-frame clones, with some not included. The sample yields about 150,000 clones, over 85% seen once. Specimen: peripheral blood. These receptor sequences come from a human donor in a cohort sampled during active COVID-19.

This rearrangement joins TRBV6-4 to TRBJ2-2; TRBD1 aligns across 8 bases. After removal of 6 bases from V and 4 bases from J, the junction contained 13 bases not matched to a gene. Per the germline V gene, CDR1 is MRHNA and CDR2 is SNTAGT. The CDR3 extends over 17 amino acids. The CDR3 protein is CASSRESTGVTTGELFF. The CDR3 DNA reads TGTGCCAGCAGCCGAGAGTCGACAGGGGTCACCACCGGGGAGCTGTTTTTT.

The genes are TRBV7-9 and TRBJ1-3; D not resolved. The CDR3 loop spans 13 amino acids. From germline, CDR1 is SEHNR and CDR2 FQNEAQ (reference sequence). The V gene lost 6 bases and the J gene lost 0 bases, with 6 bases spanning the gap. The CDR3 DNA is TGTGCCAGCAGGGCAGTCTCTGGAAACACCATATATTTT. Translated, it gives CASRAVSGNTIYF.

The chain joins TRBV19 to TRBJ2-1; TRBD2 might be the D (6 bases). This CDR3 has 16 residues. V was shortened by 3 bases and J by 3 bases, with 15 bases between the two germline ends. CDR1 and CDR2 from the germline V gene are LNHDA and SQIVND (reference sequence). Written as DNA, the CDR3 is TGTGCCAGTAGTATCCGGACTACCGCGAACTACAATGAGCAGTTCTTC. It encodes CASSIRTTANYNEQFF.

CDR3 in DNA: TGTGCCAGCAGTTACGTAAACTCCGATAGCAATCAGCCCCAGCATTTT. Protein: CASSYVNSDSNQPQHF. V and J are TRBV6-5 and TRBJ1-5; D is undetermined. Germline values: CDR1 MNHEY, CDR2 SVGAGI. This CDR3 is built from 16 residues. V was shortened by 2 bases and J by 0 bases, with 11 bases between the two germline ends.

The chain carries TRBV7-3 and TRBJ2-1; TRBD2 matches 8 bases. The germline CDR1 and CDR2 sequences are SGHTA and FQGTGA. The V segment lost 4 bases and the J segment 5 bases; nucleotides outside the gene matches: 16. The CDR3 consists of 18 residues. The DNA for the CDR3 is TGTGCCAGCAGCTCGGCTCCTAGCGGGCGCACCTTCAACAATGAGCAGTTCTTC. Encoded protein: CASSSAPSGRTFNNEQFF.

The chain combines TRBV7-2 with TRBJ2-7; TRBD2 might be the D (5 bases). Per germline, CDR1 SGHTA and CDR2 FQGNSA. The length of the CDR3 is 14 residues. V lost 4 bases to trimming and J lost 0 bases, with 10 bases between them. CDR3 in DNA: TGTGCCAGCAGCTCGGACTGGAGCTCCTACGAGCAGTACTTC. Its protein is CASSSDWSSYEQYF.

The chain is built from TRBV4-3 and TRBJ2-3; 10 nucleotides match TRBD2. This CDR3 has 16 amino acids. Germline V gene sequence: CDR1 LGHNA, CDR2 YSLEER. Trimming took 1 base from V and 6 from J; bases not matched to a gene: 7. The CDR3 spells CASSQVSSGGSDTQYF. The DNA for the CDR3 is TGCGCCAGCAGCCAAGTTTCTAGCGGGGGATCGGATACGCAGTATTTT.